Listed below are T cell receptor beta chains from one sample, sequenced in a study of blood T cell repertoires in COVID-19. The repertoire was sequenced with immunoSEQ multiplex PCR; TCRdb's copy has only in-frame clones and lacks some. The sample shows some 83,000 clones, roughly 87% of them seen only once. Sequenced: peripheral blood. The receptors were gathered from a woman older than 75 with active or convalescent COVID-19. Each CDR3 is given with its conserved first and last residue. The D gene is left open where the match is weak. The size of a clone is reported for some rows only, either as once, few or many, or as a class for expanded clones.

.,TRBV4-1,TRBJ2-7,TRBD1,TGCGCCAGCAGCCCTGGACAGGGAGGCTACGAGCAGTACTTC,CASSPGQGGYEQYF
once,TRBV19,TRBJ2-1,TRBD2,TGTGCCAGTAGTCCTCGGGGGGGTACCTACAATGAGCAGTTCTTC,CASSPRGGTYNEQFF
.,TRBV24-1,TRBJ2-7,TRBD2,TGTGCCACCAGTGGGGGTAGCGGGAGTTCCTCCTACGAGCAGTACTTC,CATSGGSGSSSYEQYF
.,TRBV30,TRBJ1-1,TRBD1,TGTGCCCAGGGGGACACTGAAGCTTTCTTT,CAQGDTEAFF
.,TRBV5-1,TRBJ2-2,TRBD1,TGCGCCAGCAGTTCCGGGACAGATACCGGGGAGCTGTTTTTT,CASSSGTDTGELFF
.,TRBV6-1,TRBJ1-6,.,TGTGCCAGCAGTGAAGCGGCAGGCTATAATTCACCCCTCCACTTT,CASSEAAGYNSPLHF
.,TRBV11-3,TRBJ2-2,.,TGTGCCAGCAGTGTGGACGGGGTCACCGGGGAGCTGTTTTTT,CASSVDGVTGELFF
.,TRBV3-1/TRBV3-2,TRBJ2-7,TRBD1,TGTGCCAGCAGCCCTTACCGGGACAGGGATCGATCCTACGAGCAGTACTTC,CASSPYRDRDRSYEQYF
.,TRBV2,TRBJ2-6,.,TGTGCCAGCGGGGAAACAGGGATCCTCCTTCTAGGGGCCAACGTCCTGACTTTC,CASGETGILLLGANVLTF
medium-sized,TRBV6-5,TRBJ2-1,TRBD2,TGTGCCAGCAGTTACGAAGCGGGGGCTACCAATGAGCAGTTCTTC,CASSYEAGATNEQFF
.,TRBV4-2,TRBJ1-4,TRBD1,TGTGCCAGCAGCCAAGTTGTCACAGGGGGGAATGAAAAACTGTTTTTT,CASSQVVTGGNEKLFF
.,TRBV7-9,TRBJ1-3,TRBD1,TGTGCCAGCAGCCTACAGGGGGCTTTTGGTAGAAACACCATATATTTT,CASSLQGAFGRNTIYF
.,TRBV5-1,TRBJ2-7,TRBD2,TGCGCCAGCAGCTTTGGGGGACTAGCGGTCAACTCCTACGAGCAGTACTTC,CASSFGGLAVNSYEQYF
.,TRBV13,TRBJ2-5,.,TGTGCCAGCAGCTTAGGCCCGGGGGAGACCCAGTACTTC,CASSLGPGETQYF
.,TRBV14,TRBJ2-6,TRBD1,TGTGCCAGCAGCCAATACAGGGGGGCGCGAGGGGCCAACGTCCTGACTTTC,CASSQYRGARGANVLTF
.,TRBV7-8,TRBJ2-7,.,TGTGCCAGCAGCTTTACTGGGGGGAACCCCCGCGACGAGCAGTACTTC,CASSFTGGNPRDEQYF
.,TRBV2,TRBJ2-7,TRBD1,TGTGCCAGCAGCCCGGACAGGGCCTTGAACGAGCAGTACTTC,CASSPDRALNEQYF
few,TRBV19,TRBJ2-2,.,TGTGCCAGTAGTATGCGGGGGCCTTCGAACACCGGGGAGCTGTTTTTT,CASSMRGPSNTGELFF
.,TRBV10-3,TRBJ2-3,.,TGTGCCATCAGTGAGTCTGCTCGGTCAAGTTATTTT,CAISESARSSYF
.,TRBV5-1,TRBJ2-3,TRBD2,TGCGCCAGCAGCTCCGGGACTAGCGGTTCTAGCACAGATACGCAGTATTTT,CASSSGTSGSSTDTQYF
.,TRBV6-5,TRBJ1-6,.,TGTGCCAGCAGTTACGGGGGGGCGCGGAATTCACCCCTCCACTTT,CASSYGGARNSPLHF
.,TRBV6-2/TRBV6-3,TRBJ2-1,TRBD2,TGTGCCAGCAGCCAAGCGGGAGGCCGAGGATGGCAGTTCTTC,CASSQAGGRGWQFF
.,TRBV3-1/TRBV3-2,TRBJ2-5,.,TGTGCCAGCAGCCAACGTTCTACGGGTGAGACCCAGTACTTC,CASSQRSTGETQYF
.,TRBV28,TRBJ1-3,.,TGTGCCAGCAGCCCAGTAGCAAGGGGAAACACCATATATTTT,CASSPVARGNTIYF
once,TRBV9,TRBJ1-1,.,TGTGCCAGCAGCGTAGCTACTTTGGGGGCGGGGAACACTGAAGCTTTCTTT,CASSVATLGAGNTEAFF
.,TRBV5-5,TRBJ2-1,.,TGTGCCAGCAGCTTATATGGGCTAGCTGGTTCCTACAATGAGCAGTTCTTC,CASSLYGLAGSYNEQFF